This T cell receptor beta chain stems from a study of blood T cell repertoires in COVID-19. Methods used by the authors: Counts of nucleated cells, estimated from reference gene primer amplification, were obtained. This table comes from immunoSEQ multiplex PCR, and its TCRdb copy is limited to in-frame clones, with some not included. D and trimming were read from the DNA, whereas the V and J calls and clone size are those reported in that table. The table lists 200,000 to 250,000 clones, 75% to 90% of them singletons, with 2.5% to 3.5% in the top ten. Germline loops: CDR1 SNHLY, CDR2 FYNNEI. This CDR3 is built from 15 residues. The V gene lost 6 bases and the J gene lost 0 bases, with 12 bases spanning the gap. This clone was observed a few times.

V and J are TRBV2 and TRBJ1-5; maybe TRBD1 (6 bases). Source material: peripheral blood. This receptor was obtained from a woman between 25 and 40 years old who had recovered from COVID-19. CDR3 sequence (DNA): TGTGCCAGCAGAAGACAGGACGTTAGCAATCAGCCCCAGCATTTT. It is translated as CASRRQDVSNQPQHF. Combining the CDR3 with reference TRBV2 and TRBJ1-5 gives the whole variable domain EPEVTQTPSHQVTQMGQEVILRCVPISNHLYFYWYRQILGQKVEFLVSFYNNEISEKSEIFDDQFSVERPDGSNFTLKIRSTKLEDSAMYFCASRRQDVSNQPQHFGDGTRLSIL.